The source of this T cell receptor (beta chain) is a study of T cells after yellow fever vaccination. This clonotype was counted between two and nine times. TCRdb used MiXCR to reprocess the 5' RACE reads, holding one entry per CDR3 protein. The sample records approximately 85,000 distinct CDR3 sequences, less than 15% being singletons. The germline V and J ends were trimmed by 3 bases and 0 bases, with 12 bases remaining between them. The germline V gene has CDR1 SQVTM and CDR2 ANQGSEA. This CDR3 is 15 amino acids long. The origin of this receptor is a young man who received the YFV17D yellow fever vaccine. The source material was CD8+ T cells not binding an NS4B(214-222) dextramer, sorted from PBMCs, sampled approximately 22 days after the first yellow fever vaccination. The chain couples TRBV29-1 to TRBJ2-1; D is perhaps TRBD1 or TRBD2 (5 bases each). The CDR3 DNA reads TGCAGCGTTGACGGGACCGCGAGCTCCTACAATGAGCAGTTCTTC. It codes for CSVDGTASSYNEQFF.